This is a list of T cell receptor beta chains from one sample in a study of identical twins' blood T cells. Via MiXCR, TCRdb re-called the 5' RACE reads, giving one row per CDR3 protein. This sample has hundreds of thousands of distinct CDR3 sequences, with roughly 28% found just once. Sequenced material: PBMCs. The receptor source for this set is a woman aged 18-49 years in good health. Both conserved end residues are part of each CDR3. A D gene is named only where the DNA matches it firmly. Rows may omit the clone size; those that give it use once, few, many or a size class.

clone size	D gene	J gene	V gene	CDR3 protein	CDR3 DNA
-	-	TRBJ2-3	TRBV20-1	CSATRDTITDTQYF	TGCAGTGCAACCCGGGACACCATCACAGATACGCAGTATTTT
few	-	TRBJ1-1	TRBV4-1	CASSQISGNTEAFF	TGCGCCAGCAGCCAAATTTCGGGGAACACTGAAGCTTTCTTT
-	-	TRBJ1-2	TRBV5-1	CASSPRTVASYGYTF	TGCGCCAGCAGTCCTCGGACAGTAGCTAGCTATGGCTACACCTTC
once	TRBD1	TRBJ1-1	TRBV20-1	CSATGQGREAFF	TGCAGTGCTACCGGACAGGGTCGTGAAGCTTTCTTT
-	TRBD1	TRBJ1-1	TRBV13	CAISPTTDRGTTEAFF	TGTGCCATCAGCCCGACCACGGACAGGGGTACCACTGAAGCTTTCTTT
-	-	TRBJ1-6	TRBV20-1	CSADRERGSPLHF	TGCAGTGCTGACCGGGAAAGGGGATCACCCCTCCACTTT
-	-	TRBJ1-2	TRBV3-1	CASSQGTGTSYGYTF	TGTGCCAGCAGCCAAGGGACCGGGACAAGCTATGGCTACACCTTC
-	TRBD1	TRBJ1-1	TRBV7-2	CASSLVVQGATEAFF	TGTGCCAGCAGCTTAGTGGTGCAGGGGGCCACTGAAGCTTTCTTT
few	-	TRBJ2-2	TRBV6-5	CASSPPTGTGELFF	TGTGCCAGCAGCCCCCCGACAGGCACCGGGGAGCTGTTTTTT
-	-	TRBJ1-1	TRBV3-1	CASSYTGQSNTEAFF	TGTGCCAGCAGCTACACCGGACAGTCAAACACTGAAGCTTTCTTT
many	TRBD2	TRBJ2-1	TRBV6-2/TRBV6-3	CASRPLTSGSRYEQFF	TGTGCCAGCAGACCCTTGACTAGCGGGAGTAGGTATGAGCAGTTCTTC
few	-	TRBJ2-7	TRBV5-1	CASSLGSTDEQYF	TGCGCCAGCAGCTTGGGTTCAACGGACGAGCAGTACTTC
few	-	TRBJ2-3	TRBV19	CASSPLRGDTQYF	TGTGCCAGTAGTCCCCTTCGGGGTGATACGCAGTATTTT
-	-	TRBJ1-1	TRBV5-1	CASSLEEVGTEAFF	TGCGCCAGCAGCTTAGAGGAGGTTGGGACTGAAGCTTTCTTT
few	-	TRBJ1-2	TRBV5-1	CASSPRASSRGYTF	TGCGCCAGCAGCCCCCGGGCCTCTAGCCGTGGCTACACCTTC
few	-	TRBJ2-3	TRBV12-3/TRBV12-4	CASSLFSDTDTQYF	TGTGCCAGCAGTTTATTCAGCGACACAGATACGCAGTATTTT
few	-	TRBJ1-5	TRBV20-1	CSARQGNFKDQPQHF	TGCAGTGCTAGACAGGGGAATTTTAAGGATCAGCCCCAGCATTTT
-	-	TRBJ1-2	TRBV12-3/TRBV12-4	CASRFTEHYGYTF	TGTGCCAGCAGGTTCACAGAGCACTATGGCTACACCTTC
few	TRBD1	TRBJ2-5	TRBV12-3/TRBV12-4	CASSSILDRAQETQYF	TGTGCCAGCAGTTCTATCCTGGACAGGGCACAAGAGACCCAGTACTTC
few	-	TRBJ2-1	TRBV2	CASTSYNEQFF	TGTGCCAGCACGTCCTACAATGAGCAGTTCTTC
-	-	TRBJ2-1	TRBV2	CASSGNERGEQFF	TGTGCCAGCAGCGGGAACGAGAGGGGTGAGCAGTTCTTC
-	-	TRBJ1-4	TRBV20-1	CSAWPDGVSEKLFF	TGCAGTGCTTGGCCCGACGGTGTAAGCGAAAAACTGTTTTTT
many	TRBD2	TRBJ2-5	TRBV20-1	CSTSTSGRIRKTQYF	TGCAGTACCTCGACTAGCGGGAGAATAAGGAAGACCCAGTACTTC
-	-	TRBJ2-5	TRBV5-1	CASSPLGTQETQYF	TGCGCCAGCAGCCCCTTGGGGACTCAAGAGACCCAGTACTTC
-	TRBD1	TRBJ1-3	TRBV19	CASTDGQAGNTIYF	TGTGCCAGTACCGACGGACAGGCTGGAAACACCATATATTTT
many	-	TRBJ2-2	TRBV2	CASSDSRTNTGELFF	TGTGCCAGCAGTGACTCGCGGACTAACACCGGGGAGCTGTTTTTT
-	TRBD1	TRBJ2-1	TRBV9	CASSDSNKPGQGSQPYNEQFF	TGTGCCAGCAGCGACTCCAATAAACCGGGACAGGGATCACAACCCTACAATGAGCAGTTCTTC
once	-	TRBJ2-2	TRBV7-3	CASSSSWMGGELFF	TGTGCCAGCAGCTCGTCGTGGATGGGAGGGGAGCTGTTTTTT
few	-	TRBJ2-1	TRBV7-2	CASSDDLSSYNEQFF	TGTGCCAGCAGCGACGACTTAAGCTCCTACAATGAGCAGTTCTTC
-	-	TRBJ1-4	TRBV7-9	CASSPSLGEDEKLFF	TGTGCCAGCAGCCCAAGTTTGGGGGAGGATGAAAAACTGTTTTTT
many	-	TRBJ1-3	TRBV20-1	CSASARGSGNTIYF	TGCAGTGCTTCCGCTAGGGGCTCTGGAAACACCATATATTTT
few	-	TRBJ2-1	TRBV7-6	CASSLFSTKQFF	TGTGCCAGCAGCTTATTCTCGACTAAGCAGTTCTTC
-	-	TRBJ1-3	TRBV3-1	CASSQVGQFSGNTIYF	TGTGCCAGCAGCCAAGTTGGGCAATTCTCTGGAAACACCATATATTTT
few	-	TRBJ2-7	TRBV6-2/TRBV6-3	CASSYLTVTFYEQYF	TGTGCCAGCAGTTACCTAACTGTGACATTCTACGAGCAGTACTTC
-	-	TRBJ1-1	TRBV29-1	CSSFLMTRGNTEAFF	TGCAGCTCCTTCCTAATGACTCGGGGGAACACTGAAGCTTTCTTT
few	TRBD2	TRBJ2-1	TRBV25-1	CASSDETSELQFF	TGTGCCAGCAGTGATGAAACTAGCGAGCTACAGTTCTTC
-	TRBD1	TRBJ1-4	TRBV5-1	CASSTQPGQGGGNEKLFF	TGCGCCAGCAGCACCCAACCGGGACAGGGGGGTGGTAATGAAAAACTGTTTTTT
-	-	TRBJ1-1	TRBV2	CASAGQRDTEAFF	TGTGCCAGCGCGGGACAAAGAGACACTGAAGCTTTCTTT
-	-	TRBJ2-7	TRBV25-1	CASSESEGSPYEQYF	TGTGCCAGCAGTGAATCGGAGGGCTCCCCCTACGAGCAGTACTTC
-	-	TRBJ2-5	TRBV20-1	CSARTLNSGSVKETQYF	TGCAGTGCTAGGACCCTAAACAGCGGGTCTGTGAAAGAGACCCAGTACTTC
-	-	TRBJ1-3	TRBV29-1	CSVAGNSGNTIDF	TGCAGCGTGGCCGGAAACTCTGGAAACACCATAGATTTT
-	-	TRBJ2-3	TRBV27	CASSFLVSPDTQYF	TGTGCCAGCAGTTTCCTCGTCTCCCCAGATACGCAGTATTTT
few	-	TRBJ1-1	TRBV6-1	CASSVGGMGTEAFF	TGTGCCAGCAGTGTGGGGGGGATGGGGACTGAAGCTTTCTTT
many	-	TRBJ1-1	TRBV10-3	CAISESSGNTEAFF	TGTGCCATCAGTGAGTCATCGGGGAACACTGAAGCTTTCTTT
-	TRBD1	TRBJ1-2	TRBV18	CASSQTGTGNYGYTF	TGTGCCAGCTCACAAACAGGGACAGGGAACTATGGCTACACCTTC
many	TRBD2	TRBJ2-3	TRBV9	CASSTGLTSSTDTQYF	TGTGCCAGCAGCACCGGTCTGACTAGCTCCACAGATACGCAGTATTTT
-	-	TRBJ1-1	TRBV30	CACTTWTGGAFF	TGTGCCTGTACTACCTGGACCGGAGGAGCTTTCTTT
few	-	TRBJ2-2	TRBV29-1	CSGLGGTGELFF	TGCAGCGGGTTGGGGGGCACCGGGGAGCTGTTTTTT
few	-	TRBJ1-4	TRBV6-5	CASGRPGAQATNEKLFF	TGTGCCAGCGGACGGCCGGGAGCCCAAGCAACTAATGAAAAACTGTTTTTT
many	-	TRBJ1-5	TRBV29-1	CSVREQVDQPQHF	TGCAGCGTGCGTGAACAGGTCGATCAGCCCCAGCATTTT
-	-	TRBJ1-1	TRBV2	CASSGRGADTEAFF	TGTGCCAGCAGTGGTCGGGGGGCGGACACTGAAGCTTTCTTT